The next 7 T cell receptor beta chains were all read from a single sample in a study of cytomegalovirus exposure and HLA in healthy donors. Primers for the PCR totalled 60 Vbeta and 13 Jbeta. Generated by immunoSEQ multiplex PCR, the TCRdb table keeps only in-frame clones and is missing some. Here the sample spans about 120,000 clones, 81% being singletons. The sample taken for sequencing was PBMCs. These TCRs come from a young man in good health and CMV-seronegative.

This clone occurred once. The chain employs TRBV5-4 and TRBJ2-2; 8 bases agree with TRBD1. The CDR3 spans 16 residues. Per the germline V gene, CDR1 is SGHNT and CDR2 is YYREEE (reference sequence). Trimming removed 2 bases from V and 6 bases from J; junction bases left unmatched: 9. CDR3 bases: TGTGCCAGCAGCTTAGGCGGACAGGGAGGCGCCGGGGAGCTGTTTTTT. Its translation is CASSLGGQGGAGELFF.

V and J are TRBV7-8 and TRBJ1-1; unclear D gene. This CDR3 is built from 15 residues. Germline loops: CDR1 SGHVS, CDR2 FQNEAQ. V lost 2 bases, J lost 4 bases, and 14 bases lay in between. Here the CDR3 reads CASSLRGPRSTEAFF. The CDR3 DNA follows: TGTGCCAGCAGCTTAAGAGGCCCGCGAAGCACTGAAGCTTTCTTT.

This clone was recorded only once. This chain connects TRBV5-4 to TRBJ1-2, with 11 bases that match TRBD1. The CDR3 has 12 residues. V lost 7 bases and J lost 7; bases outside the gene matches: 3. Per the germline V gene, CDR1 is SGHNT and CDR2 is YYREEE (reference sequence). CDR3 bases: TGTGCCAGCTCCGGGACAGGGGGTGGCTACACCTTC. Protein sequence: CASSGTGGGYTF.

The CDR3 DNA reads as TGTGCCAGCAGCGCATCCTCACAGGGGGAGGCCACTGAAGCTTTCTTT. Residues: CASSASSQGEATEAFF. The chain combines TRBV7-9 with TRBJ1-1, with 8 bases fitting TRBD1. With 5 bases clipped from V and 4 bases from J, the junction kept 12 bases outside the gene matches. This CDR3 spans 16 amino acids. Germline CDR1 and CDR2: SEHNR and FQNEAQ (reference sequence).

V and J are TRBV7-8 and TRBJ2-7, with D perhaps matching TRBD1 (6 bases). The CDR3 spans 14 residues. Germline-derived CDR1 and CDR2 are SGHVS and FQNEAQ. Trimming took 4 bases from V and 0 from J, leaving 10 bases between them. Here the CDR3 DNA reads TGTGCCAGCAGCTCGCCCAGGGGCTCCTACGAGCAGTACTTC. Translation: CASSSPRGSYEQYF.

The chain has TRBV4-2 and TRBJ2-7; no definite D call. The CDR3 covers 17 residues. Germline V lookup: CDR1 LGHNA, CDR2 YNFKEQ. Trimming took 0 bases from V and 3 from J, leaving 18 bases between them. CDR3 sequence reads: CASSQESPQAGFYEQYF. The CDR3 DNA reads TGTGCCAGCAGCCAAGAAAGTCCCCAGGCAGGCTTCTACGAGCAGTACTTC.

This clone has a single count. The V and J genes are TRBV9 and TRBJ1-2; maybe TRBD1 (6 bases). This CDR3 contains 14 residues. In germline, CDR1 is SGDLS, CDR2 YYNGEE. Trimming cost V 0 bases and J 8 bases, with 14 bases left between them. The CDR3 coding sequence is TGTGCCAGCAGCGTAGCTGGGGGCTTGAGCGGCTACACCTTC. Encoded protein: CASSVAGGLSGYTF.